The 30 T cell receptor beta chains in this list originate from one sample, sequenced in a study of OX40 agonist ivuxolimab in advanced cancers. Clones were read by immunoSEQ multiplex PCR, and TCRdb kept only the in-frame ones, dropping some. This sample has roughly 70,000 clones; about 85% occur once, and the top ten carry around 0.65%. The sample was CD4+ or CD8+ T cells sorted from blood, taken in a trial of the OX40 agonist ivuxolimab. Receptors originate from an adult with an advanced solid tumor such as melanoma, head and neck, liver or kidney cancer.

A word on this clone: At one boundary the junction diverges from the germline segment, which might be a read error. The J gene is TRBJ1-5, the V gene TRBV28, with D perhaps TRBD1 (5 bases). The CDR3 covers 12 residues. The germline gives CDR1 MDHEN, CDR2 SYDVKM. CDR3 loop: CASILGTGIQHF. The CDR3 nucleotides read TGTGCCAGCATTTTAGGGACCGGGATCCAGCATTTT. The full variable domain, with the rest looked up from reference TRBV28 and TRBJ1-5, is DVKVTQSSRYLVKRTGEKVFLECVQDMDHENMFWYRQDPGLGLRLIYFSYDVKMKEKGDIPEGYSVSREKKERFSLILESASTNQTSMYLCASILGTGIQHFGDGTRLSIL.

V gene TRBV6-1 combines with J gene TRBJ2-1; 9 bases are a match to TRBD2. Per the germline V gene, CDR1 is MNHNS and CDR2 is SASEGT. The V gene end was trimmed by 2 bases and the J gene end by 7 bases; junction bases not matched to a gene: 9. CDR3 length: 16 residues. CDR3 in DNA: TGTGCCAGCAGTGAATTGTGGCGGGAGGGCCTTAATGAGCAGTTCTTC. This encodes CASSELWREGLNEQFF.

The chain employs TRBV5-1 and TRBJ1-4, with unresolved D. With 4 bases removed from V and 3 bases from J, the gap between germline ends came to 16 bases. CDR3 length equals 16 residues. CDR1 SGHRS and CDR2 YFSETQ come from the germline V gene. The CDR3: CASSPDGDNSNEKLFF. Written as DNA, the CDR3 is TGCGCCAGCAGCCCTGACGGTGACAACTCTAATGAAAAACTGTTTTTT.

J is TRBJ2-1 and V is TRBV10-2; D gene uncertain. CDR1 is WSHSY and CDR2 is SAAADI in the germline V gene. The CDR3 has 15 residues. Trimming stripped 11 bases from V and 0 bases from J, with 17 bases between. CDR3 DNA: TGCGCCGCACGCGCGTTGGGCCTCTCCTACAATGAGCAGTTCTTC. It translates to CAARALGLSYNEQFF.

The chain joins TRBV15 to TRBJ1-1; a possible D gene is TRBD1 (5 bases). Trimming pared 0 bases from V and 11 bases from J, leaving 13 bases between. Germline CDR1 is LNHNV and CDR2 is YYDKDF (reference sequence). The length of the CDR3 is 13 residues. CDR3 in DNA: TGTGCCACCAGCAGAGAAAGGGGATTGGGGGCTTTCTTT. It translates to CATSRERGLGAFF.

For the CDR3, the DNA is TGTGCCAGCAGACCCGACAGGGACGATCAGCCCCAGCATTTT. Its translation is CASRPDRDDQPQHF. This chain links TRBV6-5 with TRBJ1-5, with 7 bases fitting TRBD1. CDR1 and CDR2 (germline): MNHEY, SVGAGI. Trimming cost V 6 bases and J 5 bases; bases outside gene matches: 7. This CDR3 has 14 residues.

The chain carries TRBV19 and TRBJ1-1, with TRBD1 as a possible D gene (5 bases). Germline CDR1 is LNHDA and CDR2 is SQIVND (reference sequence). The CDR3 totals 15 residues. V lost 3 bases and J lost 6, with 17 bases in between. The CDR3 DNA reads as TGTGCCAGTAGTATCTTGGGACGCGGCGGGGCTGAAGCTTTCTTT. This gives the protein CASSILGRGGAEAFF.

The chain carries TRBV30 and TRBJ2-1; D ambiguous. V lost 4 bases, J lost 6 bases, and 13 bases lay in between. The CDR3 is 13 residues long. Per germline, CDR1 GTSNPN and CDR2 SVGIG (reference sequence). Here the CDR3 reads CAWTPGRSNEQFF. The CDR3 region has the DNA TGTGCCTGGACCCCCGGACGGTCCAATGAGCAGTTCTTC.

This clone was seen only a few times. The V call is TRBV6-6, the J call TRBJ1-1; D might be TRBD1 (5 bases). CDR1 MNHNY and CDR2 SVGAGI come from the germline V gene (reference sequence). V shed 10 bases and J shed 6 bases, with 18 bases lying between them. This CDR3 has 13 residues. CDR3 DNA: TGTGCCACAAACCCAGGCCGGGGGGCTGAAGCTTTCTTT. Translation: CATNPGRGAEAFF.

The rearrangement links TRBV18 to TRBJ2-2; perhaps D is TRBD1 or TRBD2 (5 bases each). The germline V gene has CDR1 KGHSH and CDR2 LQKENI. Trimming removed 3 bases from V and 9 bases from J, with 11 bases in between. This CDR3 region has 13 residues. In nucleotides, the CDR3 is TGTGCCAGCTCACCGACGTGGGGACGGGAGCTGTTTTTT. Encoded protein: CASSPTWGRELFF.

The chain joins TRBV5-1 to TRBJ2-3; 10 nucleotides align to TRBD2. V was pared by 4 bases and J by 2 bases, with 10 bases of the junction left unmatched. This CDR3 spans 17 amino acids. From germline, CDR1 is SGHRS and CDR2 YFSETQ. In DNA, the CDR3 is TGCGCCAGCAGCGGCCTAACTAGCGGGGCTCCCACAGATACGCAGTATTTT. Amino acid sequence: CASSGLTSGAPTDTQYF. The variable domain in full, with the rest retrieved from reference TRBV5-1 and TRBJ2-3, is KAGVTQTPRYLIKTRGQQVTLSCSPISGHRSVSWYQQTPGQGLQFLFEYFSETQRNKGNFPGRFSGRQFSNSRSEMNVSTLELGDSALYLCASSGLTSGAPTDTQYFGPGTRLTVL.

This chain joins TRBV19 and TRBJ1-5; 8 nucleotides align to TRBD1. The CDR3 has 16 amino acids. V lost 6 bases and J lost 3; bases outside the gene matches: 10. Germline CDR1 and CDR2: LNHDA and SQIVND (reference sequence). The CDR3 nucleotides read TGTGCCAGTAGAACATCTCAGGGGGCTAACAATCAGCCCCAGCATTTT. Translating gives CASRTSQGANNQPQHF.

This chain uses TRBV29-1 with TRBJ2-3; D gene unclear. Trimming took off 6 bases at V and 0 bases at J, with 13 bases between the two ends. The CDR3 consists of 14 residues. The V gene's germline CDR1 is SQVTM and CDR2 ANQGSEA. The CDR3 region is CSVALGWSTDTQYF. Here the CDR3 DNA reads TGCAGCGTCGCCTTAGGGTGGAGCACAGATACGCAGTATTTT.

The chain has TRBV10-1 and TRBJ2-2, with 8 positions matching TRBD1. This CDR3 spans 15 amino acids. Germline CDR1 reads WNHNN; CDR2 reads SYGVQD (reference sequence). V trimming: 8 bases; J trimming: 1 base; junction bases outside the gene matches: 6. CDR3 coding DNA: TGCGCCAGCGGGACAGGTACCGGGAACACCGGGGAGCTGTTTTTT. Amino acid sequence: CASGTGTGNTGELFF.

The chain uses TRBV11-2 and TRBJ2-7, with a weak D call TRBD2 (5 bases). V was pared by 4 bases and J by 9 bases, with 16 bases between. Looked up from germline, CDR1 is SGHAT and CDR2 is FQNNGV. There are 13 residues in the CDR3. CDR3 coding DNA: TGTGCCAGCAGCTCGCGCGGTCCGGGAAGGCAGTACTTC. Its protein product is CASSSRGPGRQYF.

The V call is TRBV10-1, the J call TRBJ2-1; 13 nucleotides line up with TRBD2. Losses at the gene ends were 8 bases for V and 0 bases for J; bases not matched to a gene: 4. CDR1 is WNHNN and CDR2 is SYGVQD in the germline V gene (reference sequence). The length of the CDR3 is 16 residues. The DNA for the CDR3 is TGCGCCAGCGCGGGACTAGCGGGGAGCTCCTACAATGAGCAGTTCTTC. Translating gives CASAGLAGSSYNEQFF.

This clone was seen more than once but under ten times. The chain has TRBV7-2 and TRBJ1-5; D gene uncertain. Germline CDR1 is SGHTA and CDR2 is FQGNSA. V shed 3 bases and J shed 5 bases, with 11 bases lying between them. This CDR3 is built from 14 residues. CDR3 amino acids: CASSFMAGDQPQHF. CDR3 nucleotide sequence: TGTGCCAGCAGCTTTATGGCTGGGGATCAGCCCCAGCATTTT.

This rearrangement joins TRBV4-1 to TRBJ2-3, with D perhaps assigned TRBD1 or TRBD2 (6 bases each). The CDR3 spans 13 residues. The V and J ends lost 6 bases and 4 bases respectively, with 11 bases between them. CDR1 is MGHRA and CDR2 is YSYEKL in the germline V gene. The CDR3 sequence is CASRLEGADTQYF. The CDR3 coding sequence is TGCGCCAGCAGACTGGAGGGGGCAGATACGCAGTATTTT.

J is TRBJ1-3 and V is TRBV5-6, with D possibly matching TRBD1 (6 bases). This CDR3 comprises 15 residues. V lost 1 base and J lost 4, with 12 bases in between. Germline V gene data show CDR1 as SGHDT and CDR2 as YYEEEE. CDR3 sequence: CASSLRGGRGNTIYF. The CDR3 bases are TGTGCCAGCAGCTTGCGGGGGGGCCGCGGAAACACCATATATTTT.

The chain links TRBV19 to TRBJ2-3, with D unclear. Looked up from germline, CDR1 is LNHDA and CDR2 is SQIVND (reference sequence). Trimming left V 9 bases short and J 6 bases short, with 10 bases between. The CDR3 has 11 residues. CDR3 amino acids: CASSHQDTQYF. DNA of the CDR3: TGTGCCAGCAGCCATCAGGATACGCAGTATTTT.

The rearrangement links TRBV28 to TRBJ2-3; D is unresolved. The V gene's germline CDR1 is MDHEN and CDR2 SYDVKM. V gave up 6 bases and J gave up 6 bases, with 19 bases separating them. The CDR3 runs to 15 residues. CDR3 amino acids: CASSPKNGPPDTQYF. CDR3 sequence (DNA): TGTGCCAGCAGCCCTAAAAACGGCCCCCCGGATACGCAGTATTTT.

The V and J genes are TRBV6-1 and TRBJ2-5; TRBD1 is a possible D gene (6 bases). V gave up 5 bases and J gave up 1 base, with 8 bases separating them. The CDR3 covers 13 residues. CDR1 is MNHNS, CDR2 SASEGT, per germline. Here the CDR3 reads CASSRTAQETQYF. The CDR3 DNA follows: TGTGCCAGCAGTCGGACAGCCCAAGAGACCCAGTACTTC.

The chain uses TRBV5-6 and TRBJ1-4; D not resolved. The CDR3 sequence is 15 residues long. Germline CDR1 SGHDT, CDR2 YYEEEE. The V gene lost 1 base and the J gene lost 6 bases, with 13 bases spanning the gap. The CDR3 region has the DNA TGTGCCAGCAGCTTGTACGGCCCACTGGATGAAAAACTGTTTTTT. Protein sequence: CASSLYGPLDEKLFF.

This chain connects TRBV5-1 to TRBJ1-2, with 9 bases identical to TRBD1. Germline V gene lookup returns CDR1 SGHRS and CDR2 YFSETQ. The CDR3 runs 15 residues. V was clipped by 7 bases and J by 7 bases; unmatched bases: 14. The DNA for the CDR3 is TGCGCCAGCTTTACTCCGGGACAGGGAAACCCTGGCTACACCTTC. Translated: CASFTPGQGNPGYTF. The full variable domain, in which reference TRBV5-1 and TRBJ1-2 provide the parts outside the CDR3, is KAGVTQTPRYLIKTRGQQVTLSCSPISGHRSVSWYQQTPGQGLQFLFEYFSETQRNKGNFPGRFSGRQFSNSRSEMNVSTLELGDSALYLCASFTPGQGNPGYTFGSGTRLTVV.

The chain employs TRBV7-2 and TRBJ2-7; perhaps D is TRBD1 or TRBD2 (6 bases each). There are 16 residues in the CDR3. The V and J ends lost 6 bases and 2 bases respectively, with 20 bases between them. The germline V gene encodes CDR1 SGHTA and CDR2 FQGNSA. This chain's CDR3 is CASSSRGGMRTYEQYF. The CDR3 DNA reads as TGTGCCAGCAGTTCTCGAGGGGGGATGAGGACCTACGAGCAGTACTTC. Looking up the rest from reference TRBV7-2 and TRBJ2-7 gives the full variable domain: GAGVSQSPSNKVTEKGKDVELRCDPISGHTALYWYRQSLGQGLEFLIYFQGNSAPDKSGLPSDRFSAERTGGSVSTLTIQRTQQEDSAVYLCASSSRGGMRTYEQYFGPGTRLTVT.

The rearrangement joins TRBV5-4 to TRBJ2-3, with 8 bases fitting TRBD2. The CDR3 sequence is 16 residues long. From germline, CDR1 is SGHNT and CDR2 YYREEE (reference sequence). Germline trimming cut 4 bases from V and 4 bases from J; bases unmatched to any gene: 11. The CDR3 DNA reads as TGTGCCAGCAGCCCCGACCCCAGCGGGAGCGCAGATACGCAGTATTTT. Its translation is CASSPDPSGSADTQYF. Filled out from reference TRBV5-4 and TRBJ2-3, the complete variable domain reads ETGVTQSPTHLIKTRGQQVTLRCSSQSGHNTVSWYQQALGQGPQFIFQYYREEENGRGNFPPRFSGLQFPNYSSELNVNALELDDSALYLCASSPDPSGSADTQYFGPGTRLTVL.

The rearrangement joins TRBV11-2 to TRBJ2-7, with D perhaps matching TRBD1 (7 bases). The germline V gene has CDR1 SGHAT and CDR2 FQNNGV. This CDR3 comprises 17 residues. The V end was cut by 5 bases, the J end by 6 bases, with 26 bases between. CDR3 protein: CASSPSPSRGASGEQYF. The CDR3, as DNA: TGTGCCAGCAGCCCTTCGCCGAGCAGGGGGGCGTCGGGCGAGCAGTACTTC.

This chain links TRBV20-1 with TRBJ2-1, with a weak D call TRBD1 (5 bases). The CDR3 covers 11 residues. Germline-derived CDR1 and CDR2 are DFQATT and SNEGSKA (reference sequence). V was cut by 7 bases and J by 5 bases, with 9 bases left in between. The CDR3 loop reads CSVQGDNEQFF. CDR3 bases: TGCAGTGTTCAGGGTGACAATGAGCAGTTCTTC.

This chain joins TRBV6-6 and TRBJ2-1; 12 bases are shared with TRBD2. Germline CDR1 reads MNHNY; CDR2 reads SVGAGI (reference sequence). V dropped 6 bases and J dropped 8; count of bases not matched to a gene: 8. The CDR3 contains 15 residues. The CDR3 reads CASRARASGRDEQFF. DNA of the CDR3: TGTGCCAGCAGGGCGAGGGCTAGCGGGAGGGATGAGCAGTTCTTC.

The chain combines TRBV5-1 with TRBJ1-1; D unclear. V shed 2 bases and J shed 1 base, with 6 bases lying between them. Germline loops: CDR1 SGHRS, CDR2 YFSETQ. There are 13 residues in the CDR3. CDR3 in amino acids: CASSLQANTEAFF. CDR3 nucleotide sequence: TGCGCCAGCAGCTTACAAGCGAACACTGAAGCTTTCTTT.